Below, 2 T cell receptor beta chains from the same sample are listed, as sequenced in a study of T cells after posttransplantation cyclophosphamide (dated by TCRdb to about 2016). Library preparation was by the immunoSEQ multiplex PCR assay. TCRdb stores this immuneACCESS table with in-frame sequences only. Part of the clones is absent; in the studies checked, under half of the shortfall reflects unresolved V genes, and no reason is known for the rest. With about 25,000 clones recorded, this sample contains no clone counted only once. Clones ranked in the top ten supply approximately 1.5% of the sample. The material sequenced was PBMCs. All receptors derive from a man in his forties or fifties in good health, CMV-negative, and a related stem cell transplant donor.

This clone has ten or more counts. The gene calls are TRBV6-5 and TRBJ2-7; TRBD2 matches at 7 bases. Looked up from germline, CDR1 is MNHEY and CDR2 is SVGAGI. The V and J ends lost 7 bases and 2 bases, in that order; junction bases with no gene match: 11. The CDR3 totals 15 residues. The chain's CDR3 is CASTREGTGAYEQYF. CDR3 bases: TGTGCCAGCACCAGGGAGGGGACGGGGGCCTACGAGCAGTACTTC.

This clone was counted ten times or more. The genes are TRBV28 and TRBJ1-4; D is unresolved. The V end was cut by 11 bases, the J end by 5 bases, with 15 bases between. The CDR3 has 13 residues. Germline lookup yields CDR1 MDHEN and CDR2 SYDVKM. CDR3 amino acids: CAASSRVNEKLFF. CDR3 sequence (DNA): TGTGCCGCCTCGTCACGGGTCAATGAAAAACTGTTTTTT.